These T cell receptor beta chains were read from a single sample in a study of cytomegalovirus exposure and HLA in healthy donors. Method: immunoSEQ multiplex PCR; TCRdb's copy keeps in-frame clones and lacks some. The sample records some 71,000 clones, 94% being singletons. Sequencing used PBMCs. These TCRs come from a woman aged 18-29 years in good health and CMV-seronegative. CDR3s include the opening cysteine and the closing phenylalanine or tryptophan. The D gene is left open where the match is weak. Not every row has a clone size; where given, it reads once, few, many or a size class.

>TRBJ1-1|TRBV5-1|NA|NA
CASSLAGRGGAFF
TGCGCCAGCAGCTTGGCCGGAAGAGGGGGAGCTTTCTTT
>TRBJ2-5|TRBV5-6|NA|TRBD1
CASSPGQRPQETQYF
TGTGCCAGCAGTCCGGGACAGAGACCCCAAGAGACCCAGTACTTC
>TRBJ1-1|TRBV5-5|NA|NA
CASSLGSGTEAFF
TGTGCCAGCAGCTTGGGGTCGGGCACTGAAGCTTTCTTT
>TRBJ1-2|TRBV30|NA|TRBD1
CASIPETGNYGYTF
TGTGCCTCTATCCCTGAGACAGGGAACTATGGCTACACCTTC
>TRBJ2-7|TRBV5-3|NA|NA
CARSLTGTAYEQYF
TGTGCCAGAAGCTTGACAGGGACCGCCTACGAGCAGTACTTC
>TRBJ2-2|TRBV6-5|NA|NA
CASSGGGPGELFF
TGTGCCAGCAGTGGAGGGGGCCCCGGGGAGCTGTTTTTT
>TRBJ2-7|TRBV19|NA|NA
CASSEDWQSYEQYF
TGTGCCAGTAGCGAAGACTGGCAATCCTACGAGCAGTACTTC
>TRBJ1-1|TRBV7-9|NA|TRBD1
CASSPTTGANTEAFF
TGTGCCAGCAGCCCCACGACAGGGGCGAACACTGAAGCTTTCTTT
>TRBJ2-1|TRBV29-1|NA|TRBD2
CSVRLAGVGEQFF
TGCAGCGTAAGACTAGCGGGAGTGGGTGAGCAGTTCTTC
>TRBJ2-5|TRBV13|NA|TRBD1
CASSVTGVGETQYF
TGTGCCAGCAGCGTCACAGGGGTTGGAGAGACCCAGTACTTC
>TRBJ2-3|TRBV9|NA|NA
CASSEGAGGRRTDTQYF
TGTGCCAGCAGCGAGGGGGCGGGCGGGAGGAGGACAGATACGCAGTATTTT
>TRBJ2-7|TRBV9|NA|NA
CASSAGTGGTYEQYF
TGTGCCAGCAGCGCCGGGACTGGGGGAACCTACGAGCAGTACTTC
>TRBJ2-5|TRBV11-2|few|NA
CASSTQGAGGETQYF
TGTGCCAGCAGCACCCAGGGAGCGGGCGGAGAGACCCAGTACTTC
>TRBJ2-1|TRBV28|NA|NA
CASSFNRVDEQFF
TGTGCCAGCAGTTTTAACAGGGTGGATGAGCAGTTCTTC
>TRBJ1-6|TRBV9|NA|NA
CASSVYSTGSPLHF
TGTGCCAGCAGCGTATATTCCACGGGTTCACCCCTCCACTTT
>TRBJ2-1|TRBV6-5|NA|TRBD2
CASSSGGAGFYNEQFF
TGTGCCAGCAGTTCGGGGGGAGCGGGGTTCTACAATGAGCAGTTCTTC
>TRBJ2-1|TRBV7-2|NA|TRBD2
CASSLGGGVEQFF
TGTGCCAGCAGCTTAGGGGGAGGGGTTGAGCAGTTCTTC
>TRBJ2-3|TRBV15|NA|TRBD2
CATSRETTSGGLHGGTDTQYF
TGTGCCACCAGCAGGGAGACAACTAGCGGGGGGCTGCACGGTGGCACAGATACGCAGTATTTT
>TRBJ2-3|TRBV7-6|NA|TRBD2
CASSFGGDTQYF
TGTGCCAGCAGCTTCGGGGGGGATACGCAGTATTTT
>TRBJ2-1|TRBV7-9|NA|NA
CASSPTWEQFF
TGTGCCAGCAGCCCCACATGGGAGCAGTTCTTC
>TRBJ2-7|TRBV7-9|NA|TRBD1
CASSLDRVGDEQYF
TGTGCCAGCAGCCTTGACAGGGTAGGAGACGAGCAGTACTTC
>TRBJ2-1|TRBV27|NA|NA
CASRRQGLGNEQFF
TGTGCCAGCAGACGTCAGGGTTTGGGCAATGAGCAGTTCTTC
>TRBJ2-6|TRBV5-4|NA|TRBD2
CASSLGLAGGPSGANVLTF
TGTGCCAGCAGCTTGGGACTAGCGGGGGGACCCTCTGGGGCCAACGTCCTGACTTTC
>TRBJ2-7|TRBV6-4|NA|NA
CASSGTSYEQYF
TGTGCCAGCAGTGGTACATCCTACGAGCAGTACTTC
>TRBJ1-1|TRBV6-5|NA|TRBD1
CASIIPGGGEAFF
TGTGCCAGCATAATTCCAGGGGGAGGTGAAGCTTTCTTT
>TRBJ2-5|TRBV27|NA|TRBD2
CASSLRLAGGGETQYF
TGTGCCAGCAGTTTAAGGCTAGCGGGAGGTGGGGAGACCCAGTACTTC
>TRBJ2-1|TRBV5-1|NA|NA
CASSLDGRQTNEQFF
TGCGCCAGCAGCTTGGACGGCCGACAGACCAATGAGCAGTTCTTC
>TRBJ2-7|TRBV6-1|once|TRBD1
CASSEGQGANYEQYF
TGTGCCAGCAGTGAAGGACAGGGGGCCAACTACGAGCAGTACTTC
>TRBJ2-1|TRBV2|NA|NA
CASSEDRSSYNEQFF
TGTGCCAGCAGTGAAGACAGGAGCTCCTACAATGAGCAGTTCTTC
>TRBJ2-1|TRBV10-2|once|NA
CASSGTGMKSSYNEQFF
TGCGCCAGCAGTGGTACAGGGATGAAAAGCTCCTACAATGAGCAGTTCTTC
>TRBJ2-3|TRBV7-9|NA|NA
CASSLAWRTDTQYF
TGTGCCAGCAGCTTAGCGTGGCGGACAGATACGCAGTATTTT
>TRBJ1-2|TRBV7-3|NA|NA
CASSQTAGAYGYTF
TGTGCCAGCAGCCAGACCGCGGGGGCCTATGGCTACACCTTC
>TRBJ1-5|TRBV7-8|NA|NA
CASSLAPRQSNQPQHF
TGTGCCAGCAGCTTAGCGCCGAGACAGAGCAATCAGCCCCAGCATTTT
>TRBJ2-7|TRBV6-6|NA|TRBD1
CASSYTRDRAHEQYF
TGTGCCAGCAGTTACACCCGGGACAGGGCCCACGAGCAGTACTTC
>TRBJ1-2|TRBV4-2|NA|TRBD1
CASSQVSSGQLNYGYTF
TGTGCCAGCAGCCAAGTCAGCTCGGGACAGTTGAACTATGGCTACACCTTC
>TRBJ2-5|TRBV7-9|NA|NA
CASSLVEETQYF
TGTGCCAGCAGCCTGGTCGAGGAGACCCAGTACTTC
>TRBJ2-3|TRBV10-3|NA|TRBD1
CAIRGTGGGVSDTQYF
TGTGCCATCAGGGGGACAGGGGGAGGGGTGTCGGATACGCAGTATTTT
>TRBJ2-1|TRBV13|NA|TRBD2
CASSAGTSGYNEQFF
TGTGCCAGCAGCGCCGGGACTAGCGGTTACAATGAGCAGTTCTTC